Below, 21 T cell receptor beta chains from the same sample are listed, as sequenced in a study of T cells in Graves' hyperthyroidism and ophthalmopathy. Amplification yielded TCR beta CDR3 regions, with RNA transcripts as the source. HTBI primers were the set used in a first-round RT-PCR of the TCR CDR3. TCRdb passed the multiplex PCR reads through MiXCR, listing each CDR3 protein once. The data show a few hundred thousand distinct CDR3 sequences, with roughly 46% seen just once and around 8% held by the top ten. The sequencing input was peripheral blood or thyroid tissue (not recorded which). The receptors come from a young woman with Graves' hyperthyroidism.

The rearrangement links TRBV10-3 to TRBJ2-7, with 9 positions matching TRBD2. Germline V CDR1 and CDR2: ENHRY, SYGVKD. The CDR3 loop spans 16 amino acids. As DNA, the CDR3 is TGTGCTTCTAGCAGTTACCTCGCAACTAGCGGGCACGAGCAGTACTTC. Protein sequence: CASSSYLATSGHEQYF.

At least ten counts were recorded for this clonotype. J is TRBJ1-2 and V is TRBV6-2 or TRBV6-3, with D hard to call. The V gene's germline CDR1 is MNHEY and CDR2 SVGEGT. V dropped 2 bases and J dropped 3 bases, with 16 bases sitting between them. The CDR3 sequence is 16 residues long. Here the CDR3 reads CASSYRLLEEDYGYTF. CDR3 DNA sequence: TGTGCCAGCAGTTACCGGCTATTAGAGGAGGACTATGGCTACACCTTC.

This clonotype was counted ten times or more. The CDR3 coding sequence is TGTGCCAGTAGTGTTGACAGGGGGCGCGGCTACACCTTC. Translated, it gives CASSVDRGRGYTF. The V gene is TRBV19, the J gene TRBJ1-2, with 10 bases aligning to TRBD1. The length of the CDR3 is 13 residues. Germline CDR1 reads LNHDA; CDR2 reads SQIVND (reference sequence). V shed 5 bases, J shed 8 bases, and the junction held 5 bases outside the gene matches.

This clonotype was seen a few times. The chain carries TRBV5-1 and TRBJ2-3; TRBD1 or TRBD2 may be the D gene (6 bases each). Trimming took 0 bases from V and 5 from J, leaving 10 bases between them. Germline values: CDR1 SGHRS, CDR2 YFSETQ. This CDR3 comprises 14 residues. The CDR3 DNA reads as TGCGCCAGCAGCTTGGGAGGGGGAGGAGATACGCAGTATTTT. Encoded protein: CASSLGGGGDTQYF. The full variable domain, in which reference TRBV5-1 and TRBJ2-3 provide the parts outside the CDR3, is KAGVTQTPRYLIKTRGQQVTLSCSPISGHRSVSWYQQTPGQGLQFLFEYFSETQRNKGNFPGRFSGRQFSNSRSEMNVSTLELGDSALYLCASSLGGGGDTQYFGPGTRLTVL.

This clonotype was detected many times. J is TRBJ2-5 and V is TRBV6-1; tentatively, D is TRBD1 (5 bases). With 7 bases removed from V and 1 base from J, the gap between germline ends came to 19 bases. Germline CDR1 is MNHNS and CDR2 is SASEGT. CDR3 length: 16 amino acids. The CDR3 here is CASIPAEQETQETQYF. The CDR3 DNA reads as TGTGCCAGCATCCCAGCCGAACAGGAGACCCAAGAGACCCAGTACTTC.

The rearrangement uses TRBV7-2 and TRBJ2-7, with 11 bases that match TRBD1. The CDR3 length is 15 residues. Germline lookup yields CDR1 SGHTA and CDR2 FQGNSA. The J segment lost 4 bases and the V segment lost 6 bases, leaving 8 bases of the junction unmatched. The CDR3 coding sequence is TGTGCCAGCAGGTCCCCTAGGGACAGGGGGTACGAGCAGTACTTC. This translates into CASRSPRDRGYEQYF.

The rearrangement joins TRBV3-1 to TRBJ1-1; D gene uncertain. CDR3 length: 15 residues. V lost 0 bases to trimming and J lost 3 bases, with 11 bases between them. The germline gives CDR1 LGHDT, CDR2 YNNKEL (reference sequence). CDR3 sequence: CASSQDLADHTEAFF. DNA for the CDR3: TGTGCCAGCAGCCAAGATTTAGCAGACCACACTGAAGCTTTCTTT.

The chain joins TRBV6-5 to TRBJ1-5, with D possibly matching TRBD1 (5 bases). The CDR3 is 12 residues long. Germline V CDR1 and CDR2: MNHEY, SVGAGI. V dropped 2 bases and J dropped 10 bases, with 9 bases sitting between them. The CDR3 loop reads CASSYGAAPQHF. The CDR3 DNA reads as TGTGCCAGCAGTTACGGGGCAGCTCCCCAGCATTTT.

The table lists this clonotype with a few counts. The chain carries TRBV18 and TRBJ1-4; D might be TRBD1 (6 bases). This CDR3 is built from 13 residues. Germline V gene data show CDR1 as KGHSH and CDR2 as LQKENI. V was clipped by 2 bases and J by 9 bases, with 10 bases between them. The CDR3 here is CASSPKDRQKLFF. CDR3 DNA: TGTGCCAGCTCACCAAAGGACAGACAAAAACTGTTTTTT.

This clonotype was found a few times. The CDR3 DNA sequence: TGTGCCATCAGTGAGTATTGGGACGTTAGCAATCAGCCCCAGCATTTT. Its translation is CAISEYWDVSNQPQHF. The gene calls are TRBV10-3 and TRBJ1-5; a possible D gene is TRBD1 (5 bases). Trimming left V 1 base short and J 0 bases short, with 10 bases between. The CDR3 spans 16 residues. From germline, CDR1 is ENHRY and CDR2 SYGVKD.

This chain connects TRBV20-1 to TRBJ2-5; tentative D call: TRBD1 (7 bases). Germline values: CDR1 DFQATT, CDR2 SNEGSKA (reference sequence). This CDR3 has 15 residues. Between the trimmed V and J ends, which lost 2 bases and 5 bases, there was a span of 18 bases. In nucleotides, the CDR3 is TGCAGTGCTAGACCGACAGGGAGGACCGGGGAGACCCAGTACTTC. Encoded protein: CSARPTGRTGETQYF.

A note on this clonotype: Relative to the germline gene, one junction end is altered; a read error may explain this. The CDR3 DNA is TGTGCCTGCAGCCACATTCCGGGACAGGGTCCCGAGACCCAGTACTTC. It encodes CACSHIPGQGPETQYF. The gene calls are TRBV12-3 or TRBV12-4 and TRBJ2-5; 9 bases are shared with TRBD1. This CDR3 is built from 16 residues.

The J gene is TRBJ1-5, the V gene TRBV7-2, with 10 bases identical to TRBD1. Germline lookup yields CDR1 SGHTA and CDR2 FQGNSA. The CDR3 length is 15 residues. The V gene end was trimmed by 3 bases and the J gene end by 4 bases; junction bases not matched to a gene: 3. DNA for the CDR3: TGTGCCAGCAGCTTTGGACAGGGGGAGAATCAGCCCCAGCATTTT. It is translated as CASSFGQGENQPQHF.

As to this clonotype: At one boundary the junction diverges from the germline segment, which might be a read error. In DNA, the CDR3 is TGCGCCAGCAGCGCCGGACTAGCGGGAGGATCCTACGGGCAGTACTTC. As protein: CASSAGLAGGSYGQYF. The V and J genes are TRBV11-2 and TRBJ2-7; 14 bases line up with TRBD2. CDR3 length equals 16 residues. The germline V gene encodes CDR1 SGHAT and CDR2 FQNNGV.

This clonotype was seen at least ten times. The chain has TRBV7-2 and TRBJ1-1, with 8 bases fitting TRBD1. This CDR3 contains 14 residues. The V gene end was trimmed by 3 bases and the J gene end by 0 bases; junction bases not matched to a gene: 0. Germline loops: CDR1 SGHTA, CDR2 FQGNSA. CDR3 sequence: CASSLDRVNTEAFF. CDR3 DNA sequence: TGTGCCAGCAGCTTGGACAGGGTGAACACTGAAGCTTTCTTT.

Concerning this clonotype itself: A much larger clone sits a single nucleotide away, making a read error possible. V is TRBV10-3 and J is TRBJ1-2, with unresolved D. This CDR3 spans 14 amino acids. The germline V gene has CDR1 ENHRY and CDR2 SYGVKD. V was trimmed by 3 bases and J by 3 bases, leaving 11 bases between them. CDR3 region: CAISEAPGDYGYTF. Written as DNA, the CDR3 is TGTGCCATCAGTGAAGCGCCCGGGGACTATGGCTACACCTTC.

This clonotype was recorded many times. The rearrangement links TRBV4-1 to TRBJ2-7; D possibly corresponds to TRBD1 (7 bases). This CDR3 spans 15 amino acids. Germline assignment: CDR1 MGHRA and CDR2 YSYEKL. V lost 4 bases, J lost 0 bases, and 13 bases lay in between. DNA for the CDR3: TGCGCCAGCAGCCCAGGGGGAGCGGGCTCCTACGAGCAGTACTTC. Translated, it gives CASSPGGAGSYEQYF.

This clonotype was seen a single time. The chain employs TRBV2 and TRBJ2-7; either TRBD1 or TRBD2 may supply D (6 bases each). Germline CDR1 reads SNHLY; CDR2 reads FYNNEI. The CDR3 length is 13 residues. Trimming took 11 bases from V and 7 from J, leaving 21 bases between them. The DNA for the CDR3 is TGTGCCGCAAGCGGAGGGGGGTACAATGAGCAGTACTTC. This sequence encodes CAASGGGYNEQYF.

The chain recombines TRBV19 with TRBJ1-5; TRBD1 agrees at 7 bases. The CDR3 consists of 15 residues. The trim removed 7 bases at V and 4 bases at J, leaving 10 bases unmatched. Per the germline V gene, CDR1 is LNHDA and CDR2 is SQIVND (reference sequence). This CDR3 is CASIETGQTNQPQHF. The CDR3 nucleotides read TGTGCCAGTATCGAAACGGGACAGACTAATCAGCCCCAGCATTTT.

This clonotype was observed a few times. The genes are TRBV5-6 and TRBJ2-7, with TRBD2 matching 10 bases. This CDR3 region has 15 residues. The V segment lost 2 bases and the J segment 2 bases; nucleotides outside the gene matches: 4. Germline assignment: CDR1 SGHDT and CDR2 YYEEEE. CDR3 sequence reads: CASSFGTSAAYEQYF. DNA of the CDR3: TGTGCCAGCAGCTTTGGGACTAGCGCTGCCTACGAGCAGTACTTC.

This clonotype was detected many times. The chain links TRBV25-1 to TRBJ2-7, with TRBD2 matching 9 bases. This CDR3 is 15 amino acids long. Trimming cost V 6 bases and J 0 bases; bases outside gene matches: 6. CDR1 and CDR2 (germline): MGHDK, SYGVNS. CDR3 coding DNA: TGTGCCAGCAGCCTAAGCGGGAGGTCCTCCTACGAGCAGTACTTC. It is translated as CASSLSGRSSYEQYF.